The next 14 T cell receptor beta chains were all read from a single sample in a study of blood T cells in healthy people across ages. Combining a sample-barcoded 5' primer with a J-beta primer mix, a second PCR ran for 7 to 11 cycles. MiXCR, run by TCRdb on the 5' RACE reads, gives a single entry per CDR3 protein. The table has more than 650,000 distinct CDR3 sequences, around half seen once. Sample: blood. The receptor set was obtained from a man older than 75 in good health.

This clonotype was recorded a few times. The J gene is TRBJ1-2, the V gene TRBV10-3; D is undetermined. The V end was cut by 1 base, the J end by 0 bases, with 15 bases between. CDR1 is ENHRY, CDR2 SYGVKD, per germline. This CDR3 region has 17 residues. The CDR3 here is CAISEFGIGVTNYGYTF. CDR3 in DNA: TGTGCCATCAGTGAGTTCGGGATCGGAGTTACTAACTATGGCTACACCTTC.

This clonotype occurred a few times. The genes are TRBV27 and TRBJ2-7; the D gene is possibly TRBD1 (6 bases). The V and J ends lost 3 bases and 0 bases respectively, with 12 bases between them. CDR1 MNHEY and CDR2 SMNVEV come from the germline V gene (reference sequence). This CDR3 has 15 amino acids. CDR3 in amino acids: CASSLGAANSYEQYF. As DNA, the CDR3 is TGTGCCAGCAGTTTGGGGGCGGCAAACTCCTACGAGCAGTACTTC.

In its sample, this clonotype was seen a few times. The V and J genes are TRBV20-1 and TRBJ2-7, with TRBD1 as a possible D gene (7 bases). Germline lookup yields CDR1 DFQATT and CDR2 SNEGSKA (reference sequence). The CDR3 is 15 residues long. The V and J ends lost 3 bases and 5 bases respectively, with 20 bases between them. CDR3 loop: CSASPLAGGFDEQYF. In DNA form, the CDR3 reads TGCAGTGCTAGCCCTCTAGCAGGGGGGTTTGACGAGCAGTACTTC.

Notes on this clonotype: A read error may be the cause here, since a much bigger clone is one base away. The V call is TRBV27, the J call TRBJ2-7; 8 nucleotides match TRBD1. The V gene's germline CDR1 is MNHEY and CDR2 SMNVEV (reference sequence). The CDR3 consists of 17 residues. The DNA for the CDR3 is TGTGCCAACAGTCCACCCCCTCGGACAGGGTATGTCAACGAGCAGTACTTC. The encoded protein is CANSPPPRTGYVNEQYF.

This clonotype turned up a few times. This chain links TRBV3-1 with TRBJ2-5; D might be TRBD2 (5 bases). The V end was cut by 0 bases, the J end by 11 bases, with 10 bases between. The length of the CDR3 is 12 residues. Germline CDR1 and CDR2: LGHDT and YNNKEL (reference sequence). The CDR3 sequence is CASSQDYGEQYF. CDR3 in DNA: TGTGCCAGCAGCCAAGATTATGGGGAGCAGTACTTC.

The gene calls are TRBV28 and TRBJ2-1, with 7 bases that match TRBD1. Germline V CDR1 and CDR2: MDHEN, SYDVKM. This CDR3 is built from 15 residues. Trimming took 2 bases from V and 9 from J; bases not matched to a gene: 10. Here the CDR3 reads CASSLRQGVRSEQFF. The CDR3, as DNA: TGTGCCAGCAGTTTAAGACAGGGAGTAAGGAGTGAGCAGTTCTTC.

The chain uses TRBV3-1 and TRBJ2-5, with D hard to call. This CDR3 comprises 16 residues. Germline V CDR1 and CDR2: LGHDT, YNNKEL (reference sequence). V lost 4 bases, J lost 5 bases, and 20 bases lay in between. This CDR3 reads CASSRGRVYLVETQYF. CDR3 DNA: TGTGCCAGCAGCCGAGGACGGGTATATCTCGTGGAGACCCAGTACTTC.

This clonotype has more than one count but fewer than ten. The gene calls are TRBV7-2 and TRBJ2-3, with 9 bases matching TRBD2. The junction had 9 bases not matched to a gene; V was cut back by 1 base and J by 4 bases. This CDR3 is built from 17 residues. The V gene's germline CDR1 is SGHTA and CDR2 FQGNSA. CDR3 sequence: CASSLVASGISADTQYF. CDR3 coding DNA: TGTGCCAGCAGCTTAGTAGCTAGCGGGATCAGTGCAGATACGCAGTATTTT. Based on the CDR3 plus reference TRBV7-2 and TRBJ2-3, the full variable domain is GAGVSQSPSNKVTEKGKDVELRCDPISGHTALYWYRQSLGQGLEFLIYFQGNSAPDKSGLPSDRFSAERTGGSVSTLTIQRTQQEDSAVYLCASSLVASGISADTQYFGPGTRLTVL.

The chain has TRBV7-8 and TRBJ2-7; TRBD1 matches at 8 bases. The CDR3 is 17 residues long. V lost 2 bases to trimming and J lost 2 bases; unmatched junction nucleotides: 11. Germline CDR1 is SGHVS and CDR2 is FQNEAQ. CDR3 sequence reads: CASSLLPWTGITYEQYF. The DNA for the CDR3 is TGTGCCAGCAGCTTATTACCATGGACAGGGATCACCTACGAGCAGTACTTC.

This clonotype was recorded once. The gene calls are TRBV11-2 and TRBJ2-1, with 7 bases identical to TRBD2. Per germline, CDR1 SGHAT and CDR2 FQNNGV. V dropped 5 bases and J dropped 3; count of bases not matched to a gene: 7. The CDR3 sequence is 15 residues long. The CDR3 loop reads CASSMLGLHYNEQFF. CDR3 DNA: TGTGCCAGCAGCATGCTGGGACTACACTACAATGAGCAGTTCTTC.

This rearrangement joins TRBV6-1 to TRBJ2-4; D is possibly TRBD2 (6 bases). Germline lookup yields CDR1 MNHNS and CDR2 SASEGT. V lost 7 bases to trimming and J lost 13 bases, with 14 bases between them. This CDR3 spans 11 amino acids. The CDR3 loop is CASTQREEQYF. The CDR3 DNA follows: TGTGCCAGCACCCAAAGGGAGGAGCAGTACTTC.

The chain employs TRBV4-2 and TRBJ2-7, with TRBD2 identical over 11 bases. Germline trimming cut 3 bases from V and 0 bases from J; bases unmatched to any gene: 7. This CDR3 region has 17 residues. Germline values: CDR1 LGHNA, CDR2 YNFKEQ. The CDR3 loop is CASSQQLAGVASYEQYF. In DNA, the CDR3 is TGTGCCAGCAGCCAGCAACTAGCGGGAGTTGCCTCCTACGAGCAGTACTTC.

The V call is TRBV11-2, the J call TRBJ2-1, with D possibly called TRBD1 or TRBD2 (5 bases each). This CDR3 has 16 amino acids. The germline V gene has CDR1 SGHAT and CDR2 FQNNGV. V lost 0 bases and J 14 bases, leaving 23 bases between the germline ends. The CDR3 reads CASSLDLAAQGNGEFF. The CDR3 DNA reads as TGTGCCAGCAGCTTAGATCTAGCTGCCCAGGGTAATGGGGAGTTCTTC.

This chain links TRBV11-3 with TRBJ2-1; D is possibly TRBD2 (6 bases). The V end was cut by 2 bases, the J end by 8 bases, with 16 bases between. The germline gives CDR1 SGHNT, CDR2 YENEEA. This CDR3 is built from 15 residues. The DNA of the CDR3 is TGTGCCAGCAGCTTATTTAGCGGAGGCGACGATGAGCAGTTCTTC. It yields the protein CASSLFSGGDDEQFF.